The source of this T cell receptor beta chain is a study of blood T cell repertoires in COVID-19. Study at large: Samples of COVID-19 (acute and convalescent) were obtained from the United States, Italy and Spain. T cells, B-cell-depleted T cells, or PBMCs supplied cDNA or gDNA.

Authors' processing steps: Nucleated cell counts were estimated from reference gene primer amplification. Profiling relied on immunoSEQ multiplex PCR, and the TCRdb table lists in-frame clones only, not all of them. The V and J calls and the clone size are those of that table, but D and trimming were determined from the DNA. The sample records around 250,000 clones, 84% being singletons. V shed 4 bases and J shed 1 base, with 20 bases lying between them. Germline V gene lookup returns CDR1 MGHRA and CDR2 YSYEKL. The CDR3 runs 18 residues. A few counts support this clone. Sequencing input: peripheral blood. The TCR originated in a woman aged 40 to 55 who had recovered from COVID-19. The chain uses TRBV4-1 and TRBJ1-3, with a weak D call TRBD1 (5 bases). The DNA for the CDR3 is TGCGCCAGCAGCCCACAGAGGATCAGGGTAGAGTCTGGAAACACCATATATTTT. It specifies CASSPQRIRVESGNTIYF.